Below are 9 T cell receptor beta chains sequenced from a single sample in a study of beta chain features in type 1 diabetes. Of the isolated RNA, all was reverse transcribed, and so the sequenced material was expressed TCRB transcripts. Generated by immunoSEQ multiplex PCR, the TCRdb table keeps only in-frame clones and is missing some. The profile shows around 320,000 clones, around 13% of them singletons. Input material: central memory CD4+ T cells from blood. Receptors were obtained from a man younger than 45 in good health.

This clone was observed a few times. The chain recombines TRBV6-5 with TRBJ1-1; D remains unclear. Germline CDR1 and CDR2: MNHEY and SVGAGI. CDR3 size: 13 residues. V was pared by 2 bases and J by 3 bases, with 7 bases between. The CDR3 reads CASSYRRDTEAFF. CDR3 nucleotides: TGTGCCAGCAGTTACAGGCGCGACACTGAAGCTTTCTTT.

This clone was counted between two and nine times. The CDR3 loop reads CASSSVVSFTDTQYF. The DNA of the CDR3 is TGTGCCAGCAGCTCCGTAGTTTCTTTCACAGATACGCAGTATTTT. The chain couples TRBV7-9 to TRBJ2-3, with D unresolved. CDR1 is SEHNR and CDR2 is FQNEAQ in the germline V gene (reference sequence). This CDR3 comprises 15 residues. The ends were cut back, 4 bases at V and 2 bases at J, with 13 bases in the middle.

The V and J genes are TRBV4-2 and TRBJ2-3, with D possibly TRBD2 on 6 matching bases. Germline assignment: CDR1 LGHNA and CDR2 YNFKEQ. V lost 5 bases to trimming and J lost 2 bases, with 14 bases between them. The CDR3 has 15 residues. The CDR3 nucleotides are TGTGCCAGCAGCGGTCATAGCGGACCCACAGATACGCAGTATTTT. Translated: CASSGHSGPTDTQYF.

Only a few counts were recorded for this clone. V and J are TRBV7-8 and TRBJ2-4; D ambiguous. V was pared by 5 bases and J by 0 bases, with 5 bases between. Germline V gene lookup returns CDR1 SGHVS and CDR2 FQNEAQ. CDR3 length equals 13 residues. The CDR3 DNA sequence: TGTGCCAGCAGCGGGGTAGCCAAAAACATTCAGTACTTC. As protein: CASSGVAKNIQYF.

This clone was picked up a small number of times. V usage is TRBV7-8 and J usage is TRBJ2-1; the match to TRBD1 covers 9 bases. Trimming at V came to 4 bases and at J to 7 bases, leaving 5 bases not matched to a gene. CDR1 is SGHVS, CDR2 FQNEAQ, per germline. CDR3 length: 14 residues. The CDR3 loop reads CASSSGTGTNEQFF. The CDR3, as DNA: TGTGCCAGCAGCTCCGGGACAGGGACGAATGAGCAGTTCTTC.

At least ten counts were recorded for this clone. The CDR3 region has the DNA TGTGCCAGCAGCCCGGGGACTAGGGATTTTAGCTCCTACAATGAGCAGTTCTTC. Its protein is CASSPGTRDFSSYNEQFF. The chain couples TRBV7-8 to TRBJ2-1, with 8 bases that match TRBD2. There are 18 residues in the CDR3. Germline V gives CDR1 SGHVS, CDR2 FQNEAQ. The V segment lost 5 bases and the J segment 0 bases; nucleotides outside the gene matches: 12.

This chain joins TRBV6-1 and TRBJ2-7, with D tentatively TRBD2 (5 bases). CDR3 length equals 13 residues. The V gene lost 4 bases and the J gene lost 3 bases, with 10 bases spanning the gap. CDR1 and CDR2 from the germline V gene are MNHNS and SASEGT. In DNA form, the CDR3 reads TGTGCCAGCAGTGTCCCGGGAATCTACGAGCAGTACGTC. It codes for CASSVPGIYEQYV.

The J gene is TRBJ2-7, the V gene TRBV19, with D perhaps TRBD1 (6 bases). Trimming took 0 bases from V and 2 from J, leaving 8 bases between them. Per the germline V gene, CDR1 is LNHDA and CDR2 is SQIVND (reference sequence). The CDR3 sequence is 14 residues long. The CDR3 DNA reads as TGTGCCAGTAGTATAGATCGGACAGCCTACGAGCAGTACTTC. It translates to CASSIDRTAYEQYF.

This clone was counted a few times. The chain combines TRBV29-1 with TRBJ2-4; the D is unclear. Per the germline V gene, CDR1 is SQVTM and CDR2 is ANQGSEA. V gave up 5 bases and J gave up 5 bases, with 19 bases separating them. CDR3 length equals 15 residues. The CDR3 DNA reads as TGCAGCGTTATCCGAGGCGTGAGGTGGGAAAACATTCAGTACTTC. Translation: CSVIRGVRWENIQYF.